This T cell receptor (beta chain) derives from a study of cytomegalovirus exposure and HLA in healthy donors. Study outcomes and limitations: There were some public TCRs occurring in many donors, but most TCR sequences were rare. Follow-up analysis later connected one missense variant in DCLRE1C with trimming of TCR beta V- and J-genes. Under in vitro conditions, a few CMV-associated chains were confirmed as specific for CMV antigens. Accurate prediction of most subjects' HLA-A and HLA-B alleles from TCR beta sequences was reported.

The CDR3 length is 16 residues. Per germline, CDR1 SGDLS and CDR2 YYNGEE. Germline trimming cut 3 bases from V and 6 bases from J; bases unmatched to any gene: 10. The PCR was carried out with 60 Vbeta primers and 13 Jbeta primers. Using immunoSEQ multiplex PCR, the repertoire was profiled, and TCRdb retains in-frame clones only, with some absent. The sample has about 57,000 clones; about 81% are singletons. Note on this clone: No antigen is known for it.

The genes are TRBV9 and TRBJ2-3, with 10 bases lining up with TRBD2. The receptor was isolated from a man aged 25-45 years in good health and CMV-seropositive. Sequencing used PBMCs. CDR3 residues: CASSAKILTSGDTQYF. The CDR3 coding sequence is TGTGCCAGCAGCGCCAAGATCCTGACTAGCGGGGATACGCAGTATTTT. Variable domain in full (rest from reference TRBV9 and TRBJ2-3): DSGVTQTPKHLITATGQRVTLRCSPRSGDLSVYWYQQSLDQGLQFLIQYYNGEERAKGNILERFSAQQFPDLHSELNLSSLELGDSALYFCASSAKILTSGDTQYFGPGTRLTVL.